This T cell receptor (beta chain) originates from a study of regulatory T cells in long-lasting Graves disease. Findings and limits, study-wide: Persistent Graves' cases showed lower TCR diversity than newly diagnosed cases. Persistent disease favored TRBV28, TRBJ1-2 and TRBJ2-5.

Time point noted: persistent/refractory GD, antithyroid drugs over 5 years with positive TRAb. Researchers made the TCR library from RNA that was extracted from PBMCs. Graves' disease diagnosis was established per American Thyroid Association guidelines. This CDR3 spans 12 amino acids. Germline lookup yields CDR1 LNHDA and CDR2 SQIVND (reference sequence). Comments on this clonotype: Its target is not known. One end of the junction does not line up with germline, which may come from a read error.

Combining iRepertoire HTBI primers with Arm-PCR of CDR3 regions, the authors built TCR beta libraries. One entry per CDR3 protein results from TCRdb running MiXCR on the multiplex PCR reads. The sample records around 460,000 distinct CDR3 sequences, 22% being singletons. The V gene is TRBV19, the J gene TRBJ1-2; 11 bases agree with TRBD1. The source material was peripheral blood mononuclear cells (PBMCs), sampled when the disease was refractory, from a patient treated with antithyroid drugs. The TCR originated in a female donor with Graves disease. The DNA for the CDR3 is TGTGCATCAAGGACAGGGGGCTATGGCTACGCCTTC. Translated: CASRTGGYGYAF.